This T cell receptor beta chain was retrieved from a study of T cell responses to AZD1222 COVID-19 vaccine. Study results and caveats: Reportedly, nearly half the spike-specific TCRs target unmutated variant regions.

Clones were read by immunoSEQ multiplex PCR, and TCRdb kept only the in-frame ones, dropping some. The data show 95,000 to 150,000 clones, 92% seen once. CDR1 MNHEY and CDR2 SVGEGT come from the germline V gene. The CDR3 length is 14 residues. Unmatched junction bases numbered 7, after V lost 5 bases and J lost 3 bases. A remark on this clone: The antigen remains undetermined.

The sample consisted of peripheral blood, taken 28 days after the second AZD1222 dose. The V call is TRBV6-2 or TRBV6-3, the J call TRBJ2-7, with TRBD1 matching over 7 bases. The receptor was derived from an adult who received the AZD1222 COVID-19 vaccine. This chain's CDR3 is CASSTWTGDYEQYF. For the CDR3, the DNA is TGTGCCAGCAGTACTTGGACAGGTGACTACGAGCAGTACTTC.